This T cell receptor (beta chain) was captured in a study of CD8+CD57+ T cells in acquired aplastic anemia. Overall study findings and caveats: Patients and controls had in common around 29 CD8+ CDR3 sequences.

The CDR3 runs to 15 residues. Germline V gene data show CDR1 as MNHEY and CDR2 as SMNVEV (reference sequence). Trimming removed 6 bases at V and 1 base at J, with 16 bases between. Genomic DNA served as template for TCR beta VDJ and CDR3 profiling. Each CDR3 protein gets one entry after TCRdb re-called the reads with MiXCR. The data contain 35,000 to 40,000 distinct CDR3 sequences, 75% to 85% of them singletons. This clonotype is termed medium-sized. Antigen: not known. The sequencing input was sorted CD4+, CD8+, or CD8+CD57+ T cells (not recorded which) from PBMCs. This receptor was identified in a human donor in good health, serving as a control. This rearrangement joins TRBV27 to TRBJ2-7; TRBD1 or TRBD2 may be the D gene (5 bases each). The CDR3 sequence is CASRESPGPSYEQYF. CDR3 bases: TGTGCCAGCAGGGAGTCCCCGGGACCATCCTACGAGCAGTACTTC.